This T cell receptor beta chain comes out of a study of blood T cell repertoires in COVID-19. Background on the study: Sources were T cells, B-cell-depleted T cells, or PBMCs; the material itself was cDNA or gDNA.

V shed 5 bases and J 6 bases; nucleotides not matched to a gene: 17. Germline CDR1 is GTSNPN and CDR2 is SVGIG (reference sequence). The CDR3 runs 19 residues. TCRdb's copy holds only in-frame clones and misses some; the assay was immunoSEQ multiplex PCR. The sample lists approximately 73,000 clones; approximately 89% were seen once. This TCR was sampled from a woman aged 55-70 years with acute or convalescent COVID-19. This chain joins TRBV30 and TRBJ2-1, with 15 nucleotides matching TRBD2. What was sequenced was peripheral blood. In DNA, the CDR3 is TGTGCCTGGCAACCGGGACTAGCGGGAGGATATCGTCCCCGCAATGAGCAGTTCTTC. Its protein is CAWQPGLAGGYRPRNEQFF.